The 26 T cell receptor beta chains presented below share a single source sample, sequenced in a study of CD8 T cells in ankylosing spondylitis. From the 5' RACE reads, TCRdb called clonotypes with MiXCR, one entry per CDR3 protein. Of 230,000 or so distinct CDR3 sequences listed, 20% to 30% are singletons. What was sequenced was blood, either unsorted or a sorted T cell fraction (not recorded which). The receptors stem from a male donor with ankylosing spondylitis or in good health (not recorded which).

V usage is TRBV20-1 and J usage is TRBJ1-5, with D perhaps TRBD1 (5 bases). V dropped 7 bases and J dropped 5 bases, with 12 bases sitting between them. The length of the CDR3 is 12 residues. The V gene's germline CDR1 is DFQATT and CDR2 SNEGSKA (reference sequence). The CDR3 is CSGGQGDQPQHF. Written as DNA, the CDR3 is TGCAGTGGAGGGCAGGGAGATCAGCCCCAGCATTTT.

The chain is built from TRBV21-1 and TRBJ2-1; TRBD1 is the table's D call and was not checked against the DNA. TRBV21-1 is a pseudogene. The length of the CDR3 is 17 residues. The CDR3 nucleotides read TGTGCCAGCAGCCCTGGGGGGCACAGGGTAGTGTACAATGAGCAGTTCTTC. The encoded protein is CASSPGGHRVVYNEQFF.

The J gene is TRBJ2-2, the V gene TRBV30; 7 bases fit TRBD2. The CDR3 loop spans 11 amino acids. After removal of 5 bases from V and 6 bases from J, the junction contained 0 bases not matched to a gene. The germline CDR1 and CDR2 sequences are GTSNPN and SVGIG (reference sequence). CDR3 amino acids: CAWGRAGELFF. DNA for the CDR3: TGTGCCTGGGGGAGGGCCGGGGAGCTGTTTTTT.

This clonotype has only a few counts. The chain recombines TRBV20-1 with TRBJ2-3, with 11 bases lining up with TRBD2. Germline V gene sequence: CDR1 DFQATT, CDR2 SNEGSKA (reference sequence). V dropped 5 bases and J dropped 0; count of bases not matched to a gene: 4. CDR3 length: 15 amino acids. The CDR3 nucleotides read TGCAGTGCTGGGGGACTAGCGGTGAGCACAGATACGCAGTATTTT. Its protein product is CSAGGLAVSTDTQYF.

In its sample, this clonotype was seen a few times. In nucleotides, the CDR3 is TGTGCCAGCAGTCGAAGCGGGGGGGCCATTATCACAGATACGCAGTATTTT. Its protein product is CASSRSGGAIITDTQYF. V is TRBV6-1 and J is TRBJ2-3; 10 bases match TRBD2. The CDR3 is made up of 17 amino acids. The V and J ends lost 5 bases and 2 bases, in that order; junction bases with no gene match: 10. The germline gives CDR1 MNHNS, CDR2 SASEGT.

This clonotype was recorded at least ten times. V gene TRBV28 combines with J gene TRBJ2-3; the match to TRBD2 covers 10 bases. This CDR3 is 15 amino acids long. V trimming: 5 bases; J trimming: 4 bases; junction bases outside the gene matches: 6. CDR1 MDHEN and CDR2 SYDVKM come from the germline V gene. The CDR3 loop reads CASSLTSGEADTQYF. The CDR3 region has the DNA TGTGCCAGCAGTCTAACTAGCGGGGAAGCAGATACGCAGTATTTT.

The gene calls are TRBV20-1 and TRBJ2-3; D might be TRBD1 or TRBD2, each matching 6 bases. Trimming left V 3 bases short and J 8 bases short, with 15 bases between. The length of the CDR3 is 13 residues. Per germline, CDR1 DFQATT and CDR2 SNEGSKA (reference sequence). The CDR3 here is CSASRGASGTQYF. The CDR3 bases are TGCAGTGCTAGTAGGGGGGCGAGCGGTACGCAGTATTTT.

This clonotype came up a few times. CDR3 in amino acids: CSARTGTGTDTQYF. The DNA of the CDR3 is TGCAGTGCTCGGACCGGGACAGGAACAGATACGCAGTATTTT. The rearrangement joins TRBV20-1 to TRBJ2-3, with 8 bases fitting TRBD1. The trim removed 5 bases at V and 3 bases at J, leaving 7 bases unmatched. Germline lookup yields CDR1 DFQATT and CDR2 SNEGSKA (reference sequence). This CDR3 region has 14 residues.

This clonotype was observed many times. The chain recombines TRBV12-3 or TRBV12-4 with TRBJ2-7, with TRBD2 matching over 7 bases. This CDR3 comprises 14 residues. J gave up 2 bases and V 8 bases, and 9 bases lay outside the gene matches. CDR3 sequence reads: CASAPAAGPYEQYF. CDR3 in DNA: TGTGCCAGCGCCCCGGCAGCGGGGCCCTACGAGCAGTACTTC.

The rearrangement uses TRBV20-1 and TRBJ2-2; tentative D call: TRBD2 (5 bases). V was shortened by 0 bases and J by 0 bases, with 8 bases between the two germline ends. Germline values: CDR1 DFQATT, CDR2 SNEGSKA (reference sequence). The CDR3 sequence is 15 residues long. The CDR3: CSARDGGTNTGELFF. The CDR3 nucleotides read TGCAGTGCTAGAGATGGAGGCACGAACACCGGGGAGCTGTTTTTT.

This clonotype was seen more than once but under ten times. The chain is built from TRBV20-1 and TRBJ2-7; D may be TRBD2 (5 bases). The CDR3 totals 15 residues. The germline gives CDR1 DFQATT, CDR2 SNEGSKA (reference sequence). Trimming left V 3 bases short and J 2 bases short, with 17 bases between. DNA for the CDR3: TGCAGTGCTAGTTCTCTGGGTTCGGGAACCTACGAGCAGTACTTC. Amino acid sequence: CSASSLGSGTYEQYF.

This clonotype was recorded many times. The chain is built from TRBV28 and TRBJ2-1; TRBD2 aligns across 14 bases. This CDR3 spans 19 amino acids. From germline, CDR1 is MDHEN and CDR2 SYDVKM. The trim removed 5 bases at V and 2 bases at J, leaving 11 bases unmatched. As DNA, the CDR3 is TGTGCCAGCAGTCCTCGACGACTAGCGGGGGGGCCGACCTACAATGAGCAGTTCTTC. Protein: CASSPRRLAGGPTYNEQFF.

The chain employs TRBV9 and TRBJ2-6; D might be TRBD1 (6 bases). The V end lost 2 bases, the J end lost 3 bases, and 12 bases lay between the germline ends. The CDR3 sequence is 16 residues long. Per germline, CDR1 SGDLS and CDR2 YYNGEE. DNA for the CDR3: TGTGCCAGCAGCGTCACAGGGTTTGGTGGGGCCAACGTCCTGACTTTC. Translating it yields CASSVTGFGGANVLTF.

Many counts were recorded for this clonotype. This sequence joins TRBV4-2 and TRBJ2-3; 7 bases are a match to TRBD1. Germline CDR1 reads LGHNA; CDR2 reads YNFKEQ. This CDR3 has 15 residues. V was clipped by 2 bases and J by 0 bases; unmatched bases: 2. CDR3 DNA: TGTGCCAGCAGCCAACGGACAGGTAGCACAGATACGCAGTATTTT. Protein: CASSQRTGSTDTQYF.

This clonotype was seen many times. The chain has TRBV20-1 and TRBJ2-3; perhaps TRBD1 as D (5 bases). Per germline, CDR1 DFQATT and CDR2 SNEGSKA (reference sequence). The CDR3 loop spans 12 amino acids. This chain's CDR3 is CSPRASTDTQYF. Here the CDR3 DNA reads TGCAGCCCCAGGGCCTCCACAGATACGCAGTATTTT.

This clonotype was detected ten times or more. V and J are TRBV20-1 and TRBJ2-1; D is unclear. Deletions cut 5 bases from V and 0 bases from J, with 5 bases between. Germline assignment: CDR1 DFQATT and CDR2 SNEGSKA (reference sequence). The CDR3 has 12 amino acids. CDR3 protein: CSAASSYNEQFF. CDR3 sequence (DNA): TGCAGTGCTGCGAGCTCCTACAATGAGCAGTTCTTC.

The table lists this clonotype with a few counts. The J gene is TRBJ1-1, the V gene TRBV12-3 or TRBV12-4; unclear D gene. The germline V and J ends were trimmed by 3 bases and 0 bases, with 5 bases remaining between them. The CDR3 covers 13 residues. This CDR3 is CASSFTLNTEAFF. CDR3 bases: TGTGCCAGCAGTTTTACGCTGAACACTGAAGCTTTCTTT.

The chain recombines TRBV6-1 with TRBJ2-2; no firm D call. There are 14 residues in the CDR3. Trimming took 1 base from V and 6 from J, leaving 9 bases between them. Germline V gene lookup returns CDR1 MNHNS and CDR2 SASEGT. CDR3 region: CASSEETRSGELFF. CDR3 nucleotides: TGTGCCAGCAGTGAAGAGACGAGATCCGGGGAGCTGTTTTTT.

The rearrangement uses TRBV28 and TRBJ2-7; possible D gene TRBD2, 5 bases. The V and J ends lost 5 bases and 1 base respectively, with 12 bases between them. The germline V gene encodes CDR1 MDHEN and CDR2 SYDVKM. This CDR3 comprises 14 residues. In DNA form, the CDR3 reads TGTGCCAGCAGTCCAACTAGTTCTTCCTACGAGCAGTACTTC. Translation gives CASSPTSSSYEQYF.

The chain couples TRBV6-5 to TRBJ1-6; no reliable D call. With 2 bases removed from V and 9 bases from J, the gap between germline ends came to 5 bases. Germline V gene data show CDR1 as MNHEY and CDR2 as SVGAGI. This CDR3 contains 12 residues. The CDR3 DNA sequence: TGTGCCAGCAGTTACGAGGGTTCACCCCTCCACTTT. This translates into CASSYEGSPLHF.

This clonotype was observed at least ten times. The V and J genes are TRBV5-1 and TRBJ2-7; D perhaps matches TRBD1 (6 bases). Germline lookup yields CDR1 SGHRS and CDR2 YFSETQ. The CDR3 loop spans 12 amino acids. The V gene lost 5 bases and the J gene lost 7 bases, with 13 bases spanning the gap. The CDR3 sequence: CASSTGLGEQYF. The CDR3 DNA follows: TGCGCCAGCAGTACAGGGCTTGGGGAGCAGTACTTC.

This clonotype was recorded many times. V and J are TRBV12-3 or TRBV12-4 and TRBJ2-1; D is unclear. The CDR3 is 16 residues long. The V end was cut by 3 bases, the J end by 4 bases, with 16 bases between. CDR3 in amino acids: CASSFRPNSGYNEQFF. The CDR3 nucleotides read TGTGCCAGCAGTTTCCGGCCCAACAGTGGTTACAATGAGCAGTTCTTC.

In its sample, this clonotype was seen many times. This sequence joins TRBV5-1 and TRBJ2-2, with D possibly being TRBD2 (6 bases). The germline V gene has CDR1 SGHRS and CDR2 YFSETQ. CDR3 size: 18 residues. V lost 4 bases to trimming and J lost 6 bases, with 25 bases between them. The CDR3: CASSPTPLGGANAGELFF. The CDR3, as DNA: TGCGCCAGCAGCCCGACCCCGTTGGGGGGAGCAAACGCCGGGGAGCTGTTTTTT.

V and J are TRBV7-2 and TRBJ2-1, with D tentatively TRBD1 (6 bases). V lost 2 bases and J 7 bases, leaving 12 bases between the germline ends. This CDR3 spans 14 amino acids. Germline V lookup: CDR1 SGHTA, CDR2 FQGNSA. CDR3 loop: CASSLMDSSNEQFF. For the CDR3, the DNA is TGTGCCAGCAGCTTAATGGACAGCTCAAATGAGCAGTTCTTC.

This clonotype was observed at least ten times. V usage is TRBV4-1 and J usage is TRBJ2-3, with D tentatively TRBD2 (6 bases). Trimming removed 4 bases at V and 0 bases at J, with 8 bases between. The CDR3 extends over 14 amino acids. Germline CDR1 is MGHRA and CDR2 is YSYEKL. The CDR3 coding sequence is TGCGCCAGCAGCCGGGGGGTTAGCACAGATACGCAGTATTTT. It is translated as CASSRGVSTDTQYF.

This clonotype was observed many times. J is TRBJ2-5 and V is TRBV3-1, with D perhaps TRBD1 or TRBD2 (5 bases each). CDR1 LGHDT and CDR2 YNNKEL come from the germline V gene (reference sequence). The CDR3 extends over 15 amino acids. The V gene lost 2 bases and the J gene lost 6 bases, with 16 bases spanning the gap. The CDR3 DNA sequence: TGTGCCAGCAGCCAATCAGGACTGGGGACCAAGACCCAGTACTTC. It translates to CASSQSGLGTKTQYF.